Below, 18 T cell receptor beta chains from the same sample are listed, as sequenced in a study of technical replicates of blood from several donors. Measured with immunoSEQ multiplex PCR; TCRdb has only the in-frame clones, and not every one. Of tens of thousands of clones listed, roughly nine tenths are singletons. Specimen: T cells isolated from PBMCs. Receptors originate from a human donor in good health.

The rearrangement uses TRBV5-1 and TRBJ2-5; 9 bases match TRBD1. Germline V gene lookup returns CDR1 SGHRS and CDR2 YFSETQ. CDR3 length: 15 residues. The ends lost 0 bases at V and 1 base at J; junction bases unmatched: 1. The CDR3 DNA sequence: TGCGCCAGCAGCTTGGACAGGGGGCTCCAAGAGACCCAGTACTTC. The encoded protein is CASSLDRGLQETQYF.

As DNA, the CDR3 is TGTGCCAGCACCTCGGGACAGCCGCCCGGGGAGCTGTTTTTT. Translated: CASTSGQPPGELFF. This rearrangement joins TRBV6-5 to TRBJ2-2, with 7 bases identical to TRBD1. There are 14 residues in the CDR3. The germline V gene encodes CDR1 MNHEY and CDR2 SVGAGI. V was pared by 7 bases and J by 6 bases, with 8 bases of the junction left unmatched.

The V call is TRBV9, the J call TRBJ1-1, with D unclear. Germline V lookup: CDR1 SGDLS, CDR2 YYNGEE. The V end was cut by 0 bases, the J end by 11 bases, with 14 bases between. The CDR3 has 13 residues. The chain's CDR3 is CASSVDLDKAAFF. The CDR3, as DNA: TGTGCCAGCAGCGTAGATTTAGATAAAGCGGCTTTCTTT.

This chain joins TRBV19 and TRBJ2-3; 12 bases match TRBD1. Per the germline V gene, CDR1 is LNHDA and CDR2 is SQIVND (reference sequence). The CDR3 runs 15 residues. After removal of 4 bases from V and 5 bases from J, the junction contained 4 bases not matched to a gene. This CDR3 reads CASSSGDRGLDTQYF. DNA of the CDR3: TGTGCCAGTAGTAGCGGGGACAGGGGGCTAGATACGCAGTATTTT.

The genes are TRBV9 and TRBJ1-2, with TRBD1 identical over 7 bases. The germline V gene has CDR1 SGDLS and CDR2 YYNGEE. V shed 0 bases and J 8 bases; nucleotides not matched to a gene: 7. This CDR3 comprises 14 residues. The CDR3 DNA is TGTGCCAGCAGCGTAGGAGGGGGCTTGGGCGGCTACACCTTC. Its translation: CASSVGGGLGGYTF.

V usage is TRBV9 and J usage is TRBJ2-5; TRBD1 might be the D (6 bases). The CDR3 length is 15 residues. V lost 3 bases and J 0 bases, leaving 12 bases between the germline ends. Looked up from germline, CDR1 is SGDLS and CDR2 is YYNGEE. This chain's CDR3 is CASSGTALYQETQYF. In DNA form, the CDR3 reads TGTGCCAGCAGCGGGACAGCCCTGTACCAAGAGACCCAGTACTTC.

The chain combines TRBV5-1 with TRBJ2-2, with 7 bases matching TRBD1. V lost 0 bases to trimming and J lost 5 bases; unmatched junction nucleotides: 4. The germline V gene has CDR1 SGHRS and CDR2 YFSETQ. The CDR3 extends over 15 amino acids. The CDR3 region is CASSLDRGDTGELFF. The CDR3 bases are TGCGCCAGCAGCTTGGACAGGGGAGATACCGGGGAGCTGTTTTTT.

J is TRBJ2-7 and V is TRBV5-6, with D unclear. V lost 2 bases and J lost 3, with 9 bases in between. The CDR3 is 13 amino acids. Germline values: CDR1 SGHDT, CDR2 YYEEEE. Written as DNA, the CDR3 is TGTGCCAGCAGCTTCGGTCAATTCTACGAGCAGTACTTC. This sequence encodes CASSFGQFYEQYF.

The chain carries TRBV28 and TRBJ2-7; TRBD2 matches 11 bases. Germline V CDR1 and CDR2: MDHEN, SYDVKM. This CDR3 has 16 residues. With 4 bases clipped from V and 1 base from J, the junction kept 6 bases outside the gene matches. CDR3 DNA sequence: TGTGCCAGCAGTTCCCCCGGGACTAGCGGTTCCTACGAGCAGTACTTC. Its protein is CASSSPGTSGSYEQYF.

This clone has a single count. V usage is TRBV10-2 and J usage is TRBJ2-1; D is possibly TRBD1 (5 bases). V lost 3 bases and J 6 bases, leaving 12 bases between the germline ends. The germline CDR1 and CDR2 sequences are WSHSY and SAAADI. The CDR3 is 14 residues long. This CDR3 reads CASSDGSRVNEQFF. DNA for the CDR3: TGCGCCAGCAGTGACGGTAGCAGGGTCAATGAGCAGTTCTTC.

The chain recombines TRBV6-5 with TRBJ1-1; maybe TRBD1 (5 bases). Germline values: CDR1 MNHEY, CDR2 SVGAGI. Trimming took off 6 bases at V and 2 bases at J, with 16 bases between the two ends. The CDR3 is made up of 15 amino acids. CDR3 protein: CASSHTGELNTEAFF. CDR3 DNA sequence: TGTGCCAGCAGCCACACAGGTGAGCTAAACACTGAAGCTTTCTTT.

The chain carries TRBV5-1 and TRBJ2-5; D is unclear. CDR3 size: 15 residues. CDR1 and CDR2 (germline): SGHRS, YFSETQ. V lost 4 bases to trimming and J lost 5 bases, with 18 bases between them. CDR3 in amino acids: CASSPFEQPRETQYF. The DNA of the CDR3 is TGCGCCAGCAGCCCATTCGAACAGCCCAGGGAGACCCAGTACTTC.

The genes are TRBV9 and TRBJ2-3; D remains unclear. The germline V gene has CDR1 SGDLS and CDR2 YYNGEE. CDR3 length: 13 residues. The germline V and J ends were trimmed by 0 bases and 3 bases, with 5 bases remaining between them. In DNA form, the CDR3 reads TGTGCCAGCAGCGTAGAGAGGACAGATACGCAGTATTTT. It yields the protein CASSVERTDTQYF.

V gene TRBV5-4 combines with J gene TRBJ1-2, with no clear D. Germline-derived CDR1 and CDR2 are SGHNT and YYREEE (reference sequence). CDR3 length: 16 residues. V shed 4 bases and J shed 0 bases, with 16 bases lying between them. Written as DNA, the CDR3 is TGTGCCAGCAGCCTGGATGGAGGTAGAGCTAACTATGGCTACACCTTC. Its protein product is CASSLDGGRANYGYTF.

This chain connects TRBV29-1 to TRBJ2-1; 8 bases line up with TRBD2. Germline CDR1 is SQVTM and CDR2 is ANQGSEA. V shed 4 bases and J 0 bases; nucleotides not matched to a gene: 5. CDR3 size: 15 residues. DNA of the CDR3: TGCAGCGTTGTTGACCGGGAGGGCTCCTACAATGAGCAGTTCTTC. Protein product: CSVVDREGSYNEQFF.

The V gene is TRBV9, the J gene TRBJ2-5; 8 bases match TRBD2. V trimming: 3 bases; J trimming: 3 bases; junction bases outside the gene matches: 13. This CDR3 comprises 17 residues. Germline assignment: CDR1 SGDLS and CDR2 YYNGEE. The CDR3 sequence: CASSAGGKAGVKETQYF. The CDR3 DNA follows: TGTGCCAGCAGCGCGGGGGGAAAAGCGGGGGTAAAAGAGACCCAGTACTTC.

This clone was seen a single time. For the CDR3, the DNA is TGTGCCAGCAGCCAAGATCGGGAGCGGTATTCAACTCAGCCCCAGCATTTT. As protein: CASSQDRERYSTQPQHF. The chain recombines TRBV4-2 with TRBJ1-5; D gene uncertain. The germline V gene has CDR1 LGHNA and CDR2 YNFKEQ. Trimming shortened V by 0 bases and J by 6 bases, and 18 bases separated the two germline ends. This CDR3 region has 17 residues.

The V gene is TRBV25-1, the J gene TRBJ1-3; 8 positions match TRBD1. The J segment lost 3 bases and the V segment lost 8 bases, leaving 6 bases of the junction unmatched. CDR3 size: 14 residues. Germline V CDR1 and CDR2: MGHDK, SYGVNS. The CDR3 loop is CASGQDRVGNTIYF. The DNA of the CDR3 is TGTGCCAGCGGACAGGACAGGGTTGGAAACACCATATATTTT. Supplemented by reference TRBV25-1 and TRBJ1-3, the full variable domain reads EADIYQTPRYLVIGTGKKITLECSQTMGHDKMYWYQQDPGMELHLIHYSYGVNSTEKGDLSSESTVSRIRTEHFPLTLESARPSHTSQYLCASGQDRVGNTIYFGEGSWLTVV.